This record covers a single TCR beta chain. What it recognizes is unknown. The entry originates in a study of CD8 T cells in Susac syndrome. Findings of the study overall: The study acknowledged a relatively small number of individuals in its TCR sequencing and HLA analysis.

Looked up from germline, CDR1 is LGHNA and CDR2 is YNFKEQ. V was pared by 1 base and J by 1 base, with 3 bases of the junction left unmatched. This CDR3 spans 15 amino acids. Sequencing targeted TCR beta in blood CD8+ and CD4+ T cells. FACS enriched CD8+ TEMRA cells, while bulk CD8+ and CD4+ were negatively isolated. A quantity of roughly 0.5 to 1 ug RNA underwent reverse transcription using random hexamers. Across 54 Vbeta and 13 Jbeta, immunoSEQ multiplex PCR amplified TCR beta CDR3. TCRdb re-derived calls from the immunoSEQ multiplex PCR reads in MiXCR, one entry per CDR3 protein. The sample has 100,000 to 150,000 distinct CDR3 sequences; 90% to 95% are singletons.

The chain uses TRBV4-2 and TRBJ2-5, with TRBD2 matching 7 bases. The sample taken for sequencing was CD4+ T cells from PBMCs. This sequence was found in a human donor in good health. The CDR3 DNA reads TGTGCCAGCAGCCAAGTTGCTAGCGGCCAAGAGACCCAGTACTTC. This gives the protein CASSQVASGQETQYF.